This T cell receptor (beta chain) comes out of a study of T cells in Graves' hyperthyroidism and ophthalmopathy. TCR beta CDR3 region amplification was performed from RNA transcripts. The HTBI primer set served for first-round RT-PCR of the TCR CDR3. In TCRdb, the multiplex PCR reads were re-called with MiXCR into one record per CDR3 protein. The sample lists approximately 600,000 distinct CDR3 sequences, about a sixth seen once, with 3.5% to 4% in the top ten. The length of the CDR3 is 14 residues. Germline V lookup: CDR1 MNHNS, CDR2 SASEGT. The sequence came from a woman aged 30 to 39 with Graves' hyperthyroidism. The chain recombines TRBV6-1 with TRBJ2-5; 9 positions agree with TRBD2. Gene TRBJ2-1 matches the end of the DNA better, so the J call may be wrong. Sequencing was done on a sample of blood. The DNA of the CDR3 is TGTGCCAGCAAAGAGCGGGAGGCACAAGAGACCCAGTTCTTC. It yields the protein CASKEREAQETQFF.